These 8 T cell receptor beta chains share one sample of origin, sequenced in a study of OX40 agonist ivuxolimab in advanced cancers. The assay was immunoSEQ multiplex PCR, and TCRdb's table has in-frame clones only and misses some. The sample consists of approximately 10,000 clones, over 65% of them appearing once. The source was CD4+ or CD8+ T cells sorted from blood, collected in a trial of the OX40 agonist ivuxolimab. The receptors originated from an adult with an advanced solid tumor such as melanoma, head and neck, liver or kidney cancer.

V usage is TRBV30 and J usage is TRBJ2-7; unclear D gene. Per germline, CDR1 GTSNPN and CDR2 SVGIG (reference sequence). Trimming pared 0 bases from V and 6 bases from J, leaving 15 bases between. This CDR3 contains 14 residues. The CDR3 sequence is CAWSVLPLISEQYF. Here the CDR3 DNA reads TGTGCCTGGAGTGTACTTCCTTTGATATCCGAGCAGTACTTC. Drawing the rest from reference TRBV30 and TRBJ2-7, the complete variable domain is SQTIHQWPATLVQPVGSPLSLECTVEGTSNPNLYWYRQAAGRGLQLLFYSVGIGQISSEVPQNLSASRPQDRQFILSSKKLLLSDSGFYLCAWSVLPLISEQYFGPGTRLTVT.

This clone was counted only a few times. The chain joins TRBV6-1 to TRBJ2-6, with D uncertain. The CDR3 is made up of 14 amino acids. Trimming removed 1 base at V and 3 bases at J, with 4 bases between. Germline-derived CDR1 and CDR2 are MNHNS and SASEGT. The CDR3 sequence: CASSEGDGANVLTF. CDR3 DNA: TGTGCCAGCAGTGAAGGGGATGGGGCCAACGTCCTGACTTTC.

This clone has just a few counts. The chain employs TRBV7-9 and TRBJ1-4; D is possibly TRBD1 (6 bases). The CDR3 consists of 17 residues. Looked up from germline, CDR1 is SEHNR and CDR2 is FQNEAQ (reference sequence). The V gene lost 3 bases and the J gene lost 5 bases, with 19 bases spanning the gap. The DNA for the CDR3 is TGTGCCAGCAGCTTCACGGGGGGCGGGACATACAATGAAAAACTGTTTTTT. It codes for CASSFTGGGTYNEKLFF. Full variable domain (outside the CDR3, taken from reference TRBV7-9 and TRBJ1-4): DTGVSQNPRHKITKRGQNVTFRCDPISEHNRLYWYRQTLGQGPEFLTYFQNEAQLEKSRLLSDRFSAERPKGSFSTLEIQRTEQGDSAMYLCASSFTGGGTYNEKLFFGSGTQLSVL.

The rearrangement uses TRBV7-3 and TRBJ2-3; D is ambiguous. The CDR3 loop spans 15 amino acids. V shed 2 bases and J shed 0 bases, with 9 bases lying between them. Germline CDR1 SGHTA, CDR2 FQGTGA. CDR3 sequence (DNA): TGTGCCAGCAGCTTACACGGATCTAGCACAGATACGCAGTATTTT. This codes for CASSLHGSSTDTQYF.

This clone was seen more than once but under ten times. An end of the junction does not agree with germline; a read error may underlie this. CDR3 bases: TGTGCCAGCAGCCAAGAACGGGACCATTACGAGCAGTACTTC. Encoded protein: CASSQERDHYEQYF. This chain links TRBV4-1 with TRBJ2-7; D is tentatively TRBD1 or TRBD2 (5 bases each). The CDR3 consists of 14 residues. Germline assignment: CDR1 MGHRA and CDR2 YSYEKL.

The V call is TRBV5-1, the J call TRBJ1-4; no clear D gene. CDR3 length equals 13 residues. The ends were cut back, 4 bases at V and 3 bases at J, with 7 bases in the middle. Germline values: CDR1 SGHRS, CDR2 YFSETQ. CDR3 DNA sequence: TGCGCCAGCAGCCCCCGGGCTAATGAAAAACTGTTTTTT. This sequence encodes CASSPRANEKLFF.

This chain uses TRBV9 with TRBJ2-1; D unresolved. The germline V gene has CDR1 SGDLS and CDR2 YYNGEE. The CDR3 covers 14 residues. V lost 0 bases and J 5 bases, leaving 9 bases between the germline ends. CDR3 sequence: CASSVEGGNNEQFF. CDR3 nucleotide sequence: TGTGCCAGCAGCGTAGAAGGTGGGAACAATGAGCAGTTCTTC.

This chain uses TRBV27 with TRBJ2-3; TRBD2 matches at 10 bases. Germline V lookup: CDR1 MNHEY, CDR2 SMNVEV (reference sequence). CDR3 length: 17 amino acids. With V trimmed by 7 bases and J by 5 bases, 15 bases remained unmatched. The CDR3: CASKYTPPAGGEDTQYF. The CDR3 DNA reads as TGTGCCAGCAAATATACGCCGCCAGCGGGAGGGGAAGATACGCAGTATTTT.